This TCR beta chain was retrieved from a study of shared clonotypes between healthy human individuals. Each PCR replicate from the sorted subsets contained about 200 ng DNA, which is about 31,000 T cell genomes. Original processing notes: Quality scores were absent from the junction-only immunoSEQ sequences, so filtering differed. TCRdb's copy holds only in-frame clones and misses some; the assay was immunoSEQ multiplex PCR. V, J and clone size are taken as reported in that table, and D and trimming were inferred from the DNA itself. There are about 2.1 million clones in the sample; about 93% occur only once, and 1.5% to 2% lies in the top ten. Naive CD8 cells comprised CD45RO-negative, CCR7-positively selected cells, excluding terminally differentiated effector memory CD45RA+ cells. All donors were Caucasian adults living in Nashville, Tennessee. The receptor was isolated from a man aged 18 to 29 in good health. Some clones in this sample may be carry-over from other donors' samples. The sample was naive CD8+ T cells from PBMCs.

The CDR3 sequence: CASSPYSSGANVLTF. The CDR3 nucleotides read TGTGCCAGCAGTCCCTATAGCTCTGGGGCCAACGTCCTGACTTTC. The chain links TRBV27 to TRBJ2-6; D not resolved. V was clipped by 5 bases and J by 0 bases, with 8 bases between them. From germline, CDR1 is MNHEY and CDR2 SMNVEV (reference sequence). This CDR3 region has 15 residues.